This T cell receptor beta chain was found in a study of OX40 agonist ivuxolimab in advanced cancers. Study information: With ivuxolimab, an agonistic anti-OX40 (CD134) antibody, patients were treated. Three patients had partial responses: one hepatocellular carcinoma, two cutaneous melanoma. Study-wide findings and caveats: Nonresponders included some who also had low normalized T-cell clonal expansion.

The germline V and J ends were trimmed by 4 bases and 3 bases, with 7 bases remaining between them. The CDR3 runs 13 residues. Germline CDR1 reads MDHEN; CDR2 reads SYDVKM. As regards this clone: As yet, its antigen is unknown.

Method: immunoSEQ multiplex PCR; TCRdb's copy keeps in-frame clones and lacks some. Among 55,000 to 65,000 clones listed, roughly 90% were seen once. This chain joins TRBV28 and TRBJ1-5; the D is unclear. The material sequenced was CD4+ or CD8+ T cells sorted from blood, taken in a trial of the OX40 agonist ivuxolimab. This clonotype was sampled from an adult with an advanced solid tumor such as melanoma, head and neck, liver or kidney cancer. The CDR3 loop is CASSWAANQPQHF. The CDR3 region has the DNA TGTGCCAGCAGTTGGGCCGCCAATCAGCCCCAGCATTTT.